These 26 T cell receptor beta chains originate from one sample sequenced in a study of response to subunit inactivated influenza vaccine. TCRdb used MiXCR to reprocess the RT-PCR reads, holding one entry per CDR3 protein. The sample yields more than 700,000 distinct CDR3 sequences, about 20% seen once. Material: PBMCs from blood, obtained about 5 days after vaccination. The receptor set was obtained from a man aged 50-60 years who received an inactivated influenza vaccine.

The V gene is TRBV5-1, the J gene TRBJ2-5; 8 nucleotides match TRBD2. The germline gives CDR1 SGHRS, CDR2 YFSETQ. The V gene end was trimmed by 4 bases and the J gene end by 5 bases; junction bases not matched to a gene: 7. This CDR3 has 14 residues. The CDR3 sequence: CASSEIGGEETQYF. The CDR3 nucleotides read TGCGCCAGCAGCGAGATCGGGGGGGAGGAGACCCAGTACTTC.

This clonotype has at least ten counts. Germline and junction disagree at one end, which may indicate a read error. In DNA, the CDR3 is TGTGCCAGCAGCTTATCAGGGGCCTACGAGCAGTACTTC. Amino acid sequence: CASSLSGAYEQYF. The chain links TRBV27 to TRBJ2-7, with a weak D call TRBD1 (6 bases). The CDR3 loop spans 13 amino acids. Germline V gene sequence: CDR1 MNHEY, CDR2 SMNVEV (reference sequence).

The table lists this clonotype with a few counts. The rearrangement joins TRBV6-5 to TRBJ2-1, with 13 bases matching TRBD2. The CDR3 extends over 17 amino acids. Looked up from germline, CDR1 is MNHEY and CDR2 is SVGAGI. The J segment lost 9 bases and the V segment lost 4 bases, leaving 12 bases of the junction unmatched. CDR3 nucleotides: TGTGCCAGCAGTTCTTACCGAGGACTAGCGGGGGCCGGTGAGCAGTTCTTC. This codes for CASSSYRGLAGAGEQFF.

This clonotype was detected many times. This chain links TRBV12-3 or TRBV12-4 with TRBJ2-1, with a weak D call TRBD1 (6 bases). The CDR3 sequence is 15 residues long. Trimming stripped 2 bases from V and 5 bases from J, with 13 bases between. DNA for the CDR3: TGTGCCAGCAGTTTATCGCAGGGGTTGGACAATGAGCAGTTCTTC. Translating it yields CASSLSQGLDNEQFF.

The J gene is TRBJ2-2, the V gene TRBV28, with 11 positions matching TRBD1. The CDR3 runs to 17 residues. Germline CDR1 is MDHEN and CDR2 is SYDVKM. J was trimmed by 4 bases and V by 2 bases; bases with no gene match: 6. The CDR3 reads CASSLPPGQGGTGELFF. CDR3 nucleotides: TGTGCCAGCAGTTTACCCCCGGGACAGGGGGGCACCGGGGAGCTGTTTTTT.

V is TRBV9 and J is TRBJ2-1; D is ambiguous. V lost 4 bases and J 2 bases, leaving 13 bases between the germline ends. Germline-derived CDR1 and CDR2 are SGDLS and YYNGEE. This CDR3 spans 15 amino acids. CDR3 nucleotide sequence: TGTGCCAGCAGCCGCCTTAACAGAGCCTACAATGAGCAGTTCTTC. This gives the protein CASSRLNRAYNEQFF. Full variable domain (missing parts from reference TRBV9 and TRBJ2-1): DSGVTQTPKHLITATGQRVTLRCSPRSGDLSVYWYQQSLDQGLQFLIQYYNGEERAKGNILERFSAQQFPDLHSELNLSSLELGDSALYFCASSRLNRAYNEQFFGPGTRLTVL.

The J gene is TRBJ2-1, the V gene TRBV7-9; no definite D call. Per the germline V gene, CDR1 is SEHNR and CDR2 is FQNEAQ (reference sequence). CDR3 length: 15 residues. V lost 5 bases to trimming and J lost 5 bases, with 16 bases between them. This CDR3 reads CASSPPVSSDNEQFF. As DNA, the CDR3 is TGTGCCAGCAGCCCCCCCGTGTCATCCGACAATGAGCAGTTCTTC.

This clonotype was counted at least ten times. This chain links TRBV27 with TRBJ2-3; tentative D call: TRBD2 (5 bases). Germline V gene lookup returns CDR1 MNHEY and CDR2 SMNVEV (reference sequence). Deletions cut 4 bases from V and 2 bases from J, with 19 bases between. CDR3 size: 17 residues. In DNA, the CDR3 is TGTGCCAGCAGTTCCGCAGCTAGCCGCACAGCCACAGATACGCAGTATTTT. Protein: CASSSAASRTATDTQYF.

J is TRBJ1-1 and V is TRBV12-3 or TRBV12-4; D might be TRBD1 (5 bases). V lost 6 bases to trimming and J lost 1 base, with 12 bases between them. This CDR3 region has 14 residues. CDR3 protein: CASRGVGENTEAFF. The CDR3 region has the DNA TGTGCCAGCAGGGGGGTGGGGGAGAACACTGAAGCTTTCTTT.

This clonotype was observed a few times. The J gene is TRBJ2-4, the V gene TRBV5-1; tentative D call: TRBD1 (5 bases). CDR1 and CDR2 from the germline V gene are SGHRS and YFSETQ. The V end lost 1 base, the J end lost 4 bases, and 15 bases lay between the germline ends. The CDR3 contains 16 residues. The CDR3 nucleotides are TGCGCCAGCAGCTTGTTAATTAGTAGGGGTAAAAACATTCAGTACTTC. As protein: CASSLLISRGKNIQYF.

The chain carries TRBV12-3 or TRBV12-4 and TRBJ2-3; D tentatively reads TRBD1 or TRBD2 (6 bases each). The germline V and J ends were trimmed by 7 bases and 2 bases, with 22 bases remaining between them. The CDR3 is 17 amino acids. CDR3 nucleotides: TGTGCCAGCAAAGGGGGGATGCGGGACCGCCTCACAGATACGCAGTATTTT. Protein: CASKGGMRDRLTDTQYF.

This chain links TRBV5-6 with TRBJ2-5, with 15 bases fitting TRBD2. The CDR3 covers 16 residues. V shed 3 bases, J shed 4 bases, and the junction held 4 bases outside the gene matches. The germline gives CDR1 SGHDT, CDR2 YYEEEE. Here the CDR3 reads CASSSGLAGGGETQYF. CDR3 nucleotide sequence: TGTGCCAGCAGCTCGGGACTAGCGGGGGGAGGAGAGACCCAGTACTTC.

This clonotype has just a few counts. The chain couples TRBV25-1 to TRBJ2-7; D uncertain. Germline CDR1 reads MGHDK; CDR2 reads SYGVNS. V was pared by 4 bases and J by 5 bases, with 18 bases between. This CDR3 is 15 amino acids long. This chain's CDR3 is CASSGSTWGWNEQYF. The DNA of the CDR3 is TGTGCCAGCAGTGGCTCGACGTGGGGTTGGAACGAGCAGTACTTC.

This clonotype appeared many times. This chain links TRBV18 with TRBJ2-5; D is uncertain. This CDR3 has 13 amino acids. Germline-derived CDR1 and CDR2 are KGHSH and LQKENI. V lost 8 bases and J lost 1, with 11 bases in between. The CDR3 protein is CASSPRTQETQYF. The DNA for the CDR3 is TGTGCCAGCAGCCCAAGGACCCAAGAGACCCAGTACTTC.

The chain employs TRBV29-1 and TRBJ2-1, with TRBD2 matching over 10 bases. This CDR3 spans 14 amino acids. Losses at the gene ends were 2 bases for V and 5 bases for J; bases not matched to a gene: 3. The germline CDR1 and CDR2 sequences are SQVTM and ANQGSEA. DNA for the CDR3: TGCAGCGTTGAACCGGGACTAGCGCACAATGAGCAGTTCTTC. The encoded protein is CSVEPGLAHNEQFF.

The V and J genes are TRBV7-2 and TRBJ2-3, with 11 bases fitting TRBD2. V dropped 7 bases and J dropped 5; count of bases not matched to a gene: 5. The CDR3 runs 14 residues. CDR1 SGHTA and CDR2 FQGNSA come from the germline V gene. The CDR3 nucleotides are TGTGCCAGCACACTAGCGGGAGCTATAGATACGCAGTATTTT. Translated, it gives CASTLAGAIDTQYF.

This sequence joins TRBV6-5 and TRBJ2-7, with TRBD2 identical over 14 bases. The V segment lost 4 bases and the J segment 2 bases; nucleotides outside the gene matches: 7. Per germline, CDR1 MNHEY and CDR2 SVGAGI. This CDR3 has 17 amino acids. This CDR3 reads CASSSWTSGGPPYEQYF. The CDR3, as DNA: TGTGCCAGCAGTTCCTGGACTAGCGGGGGGCCCCCCTACGAGCAGTACTTC.

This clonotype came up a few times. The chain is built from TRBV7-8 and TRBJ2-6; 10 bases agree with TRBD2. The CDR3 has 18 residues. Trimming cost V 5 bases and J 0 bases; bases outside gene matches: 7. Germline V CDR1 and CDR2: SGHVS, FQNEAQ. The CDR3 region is CASSPRAGGTSGANVLTF. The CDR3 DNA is TGTGCCAGCAGCCCGAGAGCGGGAGGGACCTCTGGGGCCAACGTCCTGACTTTC.

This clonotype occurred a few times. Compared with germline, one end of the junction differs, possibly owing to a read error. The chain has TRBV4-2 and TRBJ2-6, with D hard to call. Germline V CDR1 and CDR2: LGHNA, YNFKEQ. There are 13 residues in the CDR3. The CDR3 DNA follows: TGTGCCAGCAGCCAAGATGAGGTCAGGTCCCTCGCTTTC. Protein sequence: CASSQDEVRSLAF.

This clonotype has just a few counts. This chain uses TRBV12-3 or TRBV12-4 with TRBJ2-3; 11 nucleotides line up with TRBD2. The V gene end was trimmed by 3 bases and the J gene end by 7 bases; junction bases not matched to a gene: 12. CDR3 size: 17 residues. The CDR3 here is CASSFPLAGGIRYTQYF. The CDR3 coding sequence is TGTGCCAGCAGTTTTCCTCTAGCGGGGGGCATACGGTATACGCAGTATTTT.

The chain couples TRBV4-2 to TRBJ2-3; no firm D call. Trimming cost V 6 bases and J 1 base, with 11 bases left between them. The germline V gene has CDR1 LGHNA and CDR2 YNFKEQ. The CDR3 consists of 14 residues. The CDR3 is CASRNPLRTDTQYF. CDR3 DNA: TGTGCCAGCAGGAATCCCTTGCGCACAGATACGCAGTATTTT.

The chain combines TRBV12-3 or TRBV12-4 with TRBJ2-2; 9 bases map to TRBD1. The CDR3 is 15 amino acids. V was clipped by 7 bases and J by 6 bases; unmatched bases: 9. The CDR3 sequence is CASKPGQGGSGELFF. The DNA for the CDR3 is TGTGCCAGCAAACCGGGACAGGGAGGATCCGGGGAGCTGTTTTTT.

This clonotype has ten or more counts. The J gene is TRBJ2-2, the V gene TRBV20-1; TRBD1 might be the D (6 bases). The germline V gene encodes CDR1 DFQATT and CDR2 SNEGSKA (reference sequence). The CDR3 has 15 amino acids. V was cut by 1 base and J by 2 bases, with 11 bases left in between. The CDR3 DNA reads TGCAGTGCTAGAGCGTCCAGGGGAAACACCGGGGAGCTGTTTTTT. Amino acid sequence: CSARASRGNTGELFF.

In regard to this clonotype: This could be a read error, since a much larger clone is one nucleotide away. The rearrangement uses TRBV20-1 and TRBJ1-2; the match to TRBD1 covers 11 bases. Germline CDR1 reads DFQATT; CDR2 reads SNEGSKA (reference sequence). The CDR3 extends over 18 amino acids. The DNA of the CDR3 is TGCACTGCTAGAGTTTTGCAGGTTTGGACAGGGGGCGACTATGGCTACACCTTC. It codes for CTARVLQVWTGGDYGYTF.

CDR3 region: CSASFLLRADTQYF. The CDR3 DNA reads TGCAGTGCTAGCTTCCTATTAAGAGCGGATACGCAGTATTTT. V gene TRBV20-1 combines with J gene TRBJ2-3; D gene ambiguous. V lost 3 bases to trimming and J lost 6 bases, with 16 bases between them. The CDR3 runs to 14 residues. The germline CDR1 and CDR2 sequences are DFQATT and SNEGSKA (reference sequence).

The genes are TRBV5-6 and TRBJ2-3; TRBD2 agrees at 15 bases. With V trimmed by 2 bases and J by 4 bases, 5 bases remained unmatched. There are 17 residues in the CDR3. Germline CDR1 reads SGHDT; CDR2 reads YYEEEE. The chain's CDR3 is CASSLRRTSGGADTQYF. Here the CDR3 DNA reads TGTGCCAGCAGCTTAAGACGGACTAGCGGGGGGGCAGATACGCAGTATTTT.